This T cell receptor (beta chain) was recorded in a study of cytomegalovirus exposure and HLA in healthy donors. Concerning this clone itself: Its target is unknown.

The primer mix had 60 Vbeta and 13 Jbeta primers. Libraries were prepared by immunoSEQ multiplex PCR; TCRdb keeps only in-frame clonotypes and omits some of them. The sample lists 80,000 or so clones, more than 50% occurring once. Study results and limitations: Cytomegalovirus association was assigned to more than 150 TCR beta chains. The analysis excluded some indistinguishable V segments, including TRBV6-2 and TRBV6-3.

V was pared by 5 bases and J by 5 bases, with 4 bases of the junction left unmatched. CDR1 and CDR2 from the germline V gene are MNHNY and SVGAGI (reference sequence). The CDR3 covers 13 residues. The clonotype originates from a male donor in good health and CMV-seropositive. Sequencing was done on a sample of PBMCs. The chain couples TRBV6-6 to TRBJ2-5; TRBD1 matches at 8 bases. CDR3 nucleotides: TGTGCCAGCAGTCCGGACAGGGAGGAGACCCAGTACTTC. It encodes CASSPDREETQYF.